These T cell receptor beta chains were read from a single sample in a study of blood T cells in healthy people across ages. TCRdb re-derived calls from the 5' RACE reads in MiXCR, one entry per CDR3 protein. This table has some 1 million distinct CDR3 sequences, around 43% appearing once. Sequenced: blood. These TCRs come from a woman aged 60-75 years in good health. CDR3s leave out the opening cysteine and the closing phenylalanine or tryptophan. A D gene is named only where the DNA matches it firmly. Only some rows state a clone size, as once, few, many or a class for expanded clones.

size,V,D,J,CDR3
.,TRBV6-1,.,TRBJ2-1,ASSERAKSTYNEQF
few,TRBV6-2/TRBV6-3,TRBD2,TRBJ2-7,ASSYRRTAGVVYEQY
few,TRBV5-1,.,TRBJ2-3,ASSLSTGLITDTQY
.,TRBV7-9,.,TRBJ1-1,ASSFAGTMNTEAF
many,TRBV29-1,.,TRBJ2-6,SVEVGRAGANVLT
once,TRBV7-8,.,TRBJ2-1,ASSPQGSSSYNEQF
.,TRBV28,TRBD1,TRBJ2-5,ASSLTTGNQETQY
few,TRBV6-2/TRBV6-3,TRBD1,TRBJ1-5,ASSTQGASQPQH
.,TRBV4-1,TRBD2,TRBJ2-1,ASRTSGRPLNTDEQF
.,TRBV5-5,.,TRBJ2-2,ASSSQPSNTGELF
.,TRBV4-1,.,TRBJ2-3,ASSQGDSLYTQY
.,TRBV3-1,.,TRBJ2-5,ASSQDRSSGQETQY
few,TRBV7-9,TRBD1,TRBJ1-6,ASSRRGIEGDSPLH
.,TRBV7-2,TRBD2,TRBJ2-1,ASSSVAGGTYNEQF
.,TRBV2,TRBD2,TRBJ2-7,ASSDSGNHEQY
.,TRBV5-8,.,TRBJ1-1,ASSFLVLHTEAF
.,TRBV6-6,.,TRBJ2-1,ASSPGHDYNEQL
.,TRBV7-2,.,TRBJ1-1,ASSTWTPLNTEAF
.,TRBV19,.,TRBJ2-1,ASSPGDFGGEQF
few,TRBV20-1,.,TRBJ2-3,SARDPRLVDTQY
.,TRBV9,.,.,ASSKTGQVYEQY
.,TRBV4-1,.,TRBJ1-1,ASSRGDIPEAF
.,TRBV20-1,.,TRBJ1-2,SAAGTFYGYT
few,TRBV6-5,.,TRBJ2-3,ASSYGASQDTQY